This T cell receptor (beta chain) was identified in a study of blood T cells in healthy people across ages. About the study: When template switching was applied, about one barcoded beta molecule was captured per two T cells. Study-level points and caveats: Unsorted PBMCs blocked a conclusive comparison of naive and antigen-experienced cells. Expanded clonotype changes were possibly confounded by unknown donor CMV status.

Note on this clonotype: Its specificity is not known.

Sample-barcoded 5' priming and a J-beta primer mix drove a second PCR of roughly 6 to 12 cycles. Template switching added a 12-random-nucleotide identifier to every cDNA molecule. TCRdb reprocessed the 5' RACE reads via MiXCR and lists one record per CDR3 protein. The table has over 1.5 million distinct CDR3 sequences, 40% to 55% seen once. The receptor's source is a woman between 40 and 55 years old in good health. The sample taken for sequencing was blood.

The CDR3 region is CSARWGQGSNQPQHF. CDR3 bases: TGCAGTGCTAGGTGGGGACAGGGAAGTAATCAGCCCCAGCATTTT. The rearrangement uses TRBV20-1 and TRBJ1-5, with 9 bases lining up with TRBD1. Germline V gene data show CDR1 as DFQATT and CDR2 as SNEGSKA (reference sequence). This CDR3 region has 15 residues. Losses at the gene ends were 3 bases for V and 4 bases for J; bases not matched to a gene: 7.